This passage covers 29 T cell receptor beta chains from one sample sequenced in a study of OX40 agonist ivuxolimab in advanced cancers. Profiled with immunoSEQ multiplex PCR; TCRdb holds only in-frame clones, not every one. The sample contains 80,000 or so clones, approximately 85% of which appear only once. Source: CD4+ or CD8+ T cells sorted from blood, taken in a trial of the OX40 agonist ivuxolimab. The receptors shown here come from an adult with an advanced solid tumor such as melanoma, head and neck, liver or kidney cancer.

The chain combines TRBV14 with TRBJ1-6; D not resolved. CDR3 size: 13 residues. Germline values: CDR1 SGHDN, CDR2 FVKESK. V was shortened by 5 bases and J by 10 bases, with 12 bases between the two germline ends. The CDR3 DNA reads TGTGCCAGCAGCACCATAGGAGGATCACCCCTCCACTTT. Translation gives CASSTIGGSPLHF.

The J gene is TRBJ1-2, the V gene TRBV7-3; 7 nucleotides align to TRBD1. Losses at the gene ends were 4 bases for V and 3 bases for J; bases not matched to a gene: 8. This CDR3 comprises 15 residues. Germline V lookup: CDR1 SGHTA, CDR2 FQGTGA. Here the CDR3 DNA reads TGTGCCAGCAGCTCCGTTCGGACAGGAGACTATGGCTACACCTTC. Translating it yields CASSSVRTGDYGYTF.

On this clone itself: This specimen includes other DNA sequences encoding the same CDR3. The V and J genes are TRBV5-1 and TRBJ1-5, with D possibly matching TRBD1 (5 bases). V dropped 0 bases and J dropped 5 bases, with 9 bases sitting between them. The CDR3 length is 14 residues. Looked up from germline, CDR1 is SGHRS and CDR2 is YFSETQ. Here the CDR3 DNA reads TGCGCCAGCAGCTTGGTGGGGGGGGATCAGCCCCAGCATTTT. This gives the protein CASSLVGGDQPQHF.

This clone was detected only once. CDR3 amino acids: CASSAQGWETQYF. CDR3 nucleotide sequence: TGTGCCAGCAGTGCCCAGGGTTGGGAGACCCAGTACTTC. The V call is TRBV27, the J call TRBJ2-5; D possibly corresponds to TRBD1 (5 bases). The CDR3 covers 13 residues. The V end was cut by 5 bases, the J end by 5 bases, with 12 bases between. The V gene's germline CDR1 is MNHEY and CDR2 SMNVEV (reference sequence).

This sequence joins TRBV7-2 and TRBJ2-5; TRBD2 matches 7 bases. This CDR3 has 14 amino acids. Looked up from germline, CDR1 is SGHTA and CDR2 is FQGNSA. Trimming cost V 1 base and J 1 base; bases outside gene matches: 0. The CDR3 spells CASSLGGGQETQYF. The CDR3, as DNA: TGTGCCAGCAGCTTAGGGGGGGGCCAAGAGACCCAGTACTTC.

The rearrangement joins TRBV10-3 to TRBJ2-1; 7 nucleotides align to TRBD1. Trimming removed 4 bases from V and 7 bases from J; junction bases left unmatched: 13. The CDR3 length is 16 residues. The germline V gene has CDR1 ENHRY and CDR2 SYGVKD. The CDR3 bases are TGTGCCATCAGTGGGGGGACAGTGACGGCAGGGAATGAGCAGTTCTTC. Amino acid sequence: CAISGGTVTAGNEQFF.

This rearrangement joins TRBV20-1 to TRBJ2-5, with unresolved D. Germline values: CDR1 DFQATT, CDR2 SNEGSKA (reference sequence). The CDR3 is 11 residues long. Trimming removed 2 bases from V and 2 bases from J, with 3 bases in between. The CDR3 here is CSARQQETQYF. In DNA, the CDR3 is TGCAGTGCTAGACAGCAAGAGACCCAGTACTTC.

Note on this clone: The same CDR3 is also encoded by other DNA sequences in this sample. The rearrangement links TRBV18 to TRBJ1-3, with D unresolved. The CDR3 covers 13 residues. Germline V gene lookup returns CDR1 KGHSH and CDR2 LQKENI. V was cut by 3 bases and J by 0 bases, with 3 bases left in between. CDR3: CASSPDSGNTIYF. The CDR3 DNA reads as TGTGCCAGCTCACCGGACTCTGGAAACACCATATATTTT.

This sequence joins TRBV30 and TRBJ1-3; D not resolved. Germline CDR1 and CDR2: GTSNPN and SVGIG (reference sequence). Trimming took 4 bases from V and 3 from J, leaving 10 bases between them. This CDR3 has 13 amino acids. CDR3 bases: TGTGCCTGGATCTCGGGTTTTGGAAACACCATATATTTT. Residues: CAWISGFGNTIYF.

The chain recombines TRBV4-1 with TRBJ2-1, with D hard to call. The CDR3 length is 15 residues. Germline lookup yields CDR1 MGHRA and CDR2 YSYEKL. Trimming took off 2 bases at V and 0 bases at J, with 8 bases between the two ends. The CDR3 DNA follows: TGCGCCAGCAGCCAAAGTCGGTCCTCCTACAATGAGCAGTTCTTC. Translated: CASSQSRSSYNEQFF.

V usage is TRBV2 and J usage is TRBJ2-3; 8 nucleotides agree with TRBD1. Germline CDR1 reads SNHLY; CDR2 reads FYNNEI. V shed 7 bases, J shed 4 bases, and the junction held 7 bases outside the gene matches. CDR3 length: 14 residues. CDR3 sequence (DNA): TGTGCCAGCACCAGGGACAGGAGGGCAGATACGCAGTATTTT. Protein product: CASTRDRRADTQYF. The whole variable domain, filled in from reference TRBV2 and TRBJ2-3, reads EPEVTQTPSHQVTQMGQEVILRCVPISNHLYFYWYRQILGQKVEFLVSFYNNEISEKSEIFDDQFSVERPDGSNFTLKIRSTKLEDSAMYFCASTRDRRADTQYFGPGTRLTVL.

The chain uses TRBV29-1 and TRBJ1-2, with D tentatively TRBD1 (5 bases). The CDR3 consists of 12 residues. Trimming removed 5 bases at V and 8 bases at J, with 15 bases between. Germline V gene sequence: CDR1 SQVTM, CDR2 ANQGSEA. CDR3 residues: CSVLPERGGYTF. Here the CDR3 DNA reads TGCAGCGTTCTACCCGAGAGGGGCGGCTACACCTTC. Filled out from reference TRBV29-1 and TRBJ1-2, the complete variable domain reads SAVISQKPSRDICQRGTSLTIQCQVDSQVTMMFWYRQQPGQSLTLIATANQGSEATYESGFVIDKFPISRPNLTFSTLTVSNMSPEDSSIYLCSVLPERGGYTFGSGTRLTVV.

The CDR3 here is CASSFVGSTDTQYF. CDR3 DNA: TGTGCCAGCAGCTTTGTAGGAAGCACAGATACGCAGTATTTT. V gene TRBV11-2 combines with J gene TRBJ2-3; D gene unclear. The V end was cut by 3 bases, the J end by 0 bases, with 7 bases between. The CDR3 is 14 amino acids. Germline CDR1 and CDR2: SGHAT and FQNNGV.

The chain links TRBV11-2 to TRBJ2-2; 8 nucleotides match TRBD2. Germline V lookup: CDR1 SGHAT, CDR2 FQNNGV. V dropped 2 bases and J dropped 4; count of bases not matched to a gene: 6. This CDR3 comprises 16 residues. The CDR3 sequence is CASSLSGGGRTGELFF. For the CDR3, the DNA is TGTGCCAGCAGCTTATCCGGCGGGGGGCGCACCGGGGAGCTGTTTTTT.

The chain employs TRBV27 and TRBJ1-5; TRBD1 aligns across 7 bases. The V gene end was trimmed by 6 bases and the J gene end by 4 bases; junction bases not matched to a gene: 12. The CDR3 sequence is 16 residues long. The germline V gene encodes CDR1 MNHEY and CDR2 SMNVEV (reference sequence). The CDR3, as DNA: TGTGCCAGCAGGAGTAACAGGGACAGTGTTAATCAGCCCCAGCATTTT. It encodes CASRSNRDSVNQPQHF.

The rearrangement joins TRBV4-3 to TRBJ1-1; TRBD1 agrees at 8 bases. This CDR3 is built from 12 residues. V lost 4 bases and J lost 7; bases outside the gene matches: 2. Germline CDR1 and CDR2: LGHNA and YSLEER. The CDR3 spells CASSPGQGEAFF. DNA of the CDR3: TGCGCCAGCAGCCCCGGACAGGGTGAAGCTTTCTTT.

This clone showed up just once. The chain joins TRBV5-1 to TRBJ1-5; D perhaps matches TRBD1 (5 bases). Trimming took off 2 bases at V and 3 bases at J, with 9 bases between the two ends. This CDR3 is 14 amino acids long. CDR1 is SGHRS, CDR2 YFSETQ, per germline. The CDR3 loop reads CASSFDSPNQPQHF. CDR3 coding DNA: TGCGCCAGCAGCTTCGACAGTCCCAATCAGCCCCAGCATTTT.

This clone was detected only once. The V and J genes are TRBV9 and TRBJ2-5; D may be TRBD2 (6 bases). V was cut by 1 base and J by 7 bases, with 14 bases left in between. CDR1 and CDR2 from the germline V gene are SGDLS and YYNGEE. The CDR3 runs 14 residues. The CDR3 loop reads CASSVRAGGGTQYF. The CDR3 bases are TGTGCCAGCAGCGTAAGAGCGGGTGGTGGGACCCAGTACTTC. Supplemented by reference TRBV9 and TRBJ2-5, the full variable domain reads DSGVTQTPKHLITATGQRVTLRCSPRSGDLSVYWYQQSLDQGLQFLIQYYNGEERAKGNILERFSAQQFPDLHSELNLSSLELGDSALYFCASSVRAGGGTQYFGPGTRLLVL.

The chain uses TRBV7-2 and TRBJ1-3; no firm D call. Between the trimmed V and J ends, which lost 5 bases and 4 bases, there was a span of 6 bases. Germline CDR1 and CDR2: SGHTA and FQGNSA. The CDR3 is 12 amino acids. CDR3 loop: CASSPQGNTIYF. CDR3 DNA sequence: TGTGCCAGCAGCCCCCAGGGAAACACCATATATTTT.

This clone was seen a single time. The genes are TRBV5-5 and TRBJ2-7, with D unresolved. The CDR3 contains 15 residues. V was pared by 4 bases and J by 4 bases, with 18 bases between. Germline V gives CDR1 SGHKS, CDR2 YYEKEE (reference sequence). CDR3 bases: TGTGCCAGCAGCGCTGGCGGTATGACAACGTACGAGCAGTACTTC. Translating gives CASSAGGMTTYEQYF.

The chain recombines TRBV7-6 with TRBJ2-3; a possible D gene is TRBD2 (6 bases). V was pared by 0 bases and J by 3 bases, with 13 bases between. Looked up from germline, CDR1 is SGHVS and CDR2 is FNYEAQ. There are 16 residues in the CDR3. The CDR3 reads CASSLAARRGTDTQYF. DNA of the CDR3: TGTGCCAGCAGCTTAGCGGCCAGGAGGGGAACAGATACGCAGTATTTT.

This sequence joins TRBV30 and TRBJ1-2, with 9 positions matching TRBD1. J lost 7 bases, V lost 0 bases, and 3 bases had no gene match. The germline gives CDR1 GTSNPN, CDR2 SVGIG (reference sequence). This CDR3 comprises 13 residues. The CDR3 sequence is CAWSVTGGSGYTF. CDR3 coding DNA: TGTGCCTGGAGTGTAACAGGGGGCTCTGGCTACACCTTC.

This clone has a handful of counts. The chain carries TRBV28 and TRBJ1-2, with D possibly matching TRBD1 (5 bases). The V gene's germline CDR1 is MDHEN and CDR2 SYDVKM. V lost 6 bases and J 3 bases, leaving 14 bases between the germline ends. The CDR3 extends over 14 amino acids. The CDR3 DNA follows: TGTGCCAGCAGAACAGGTCCCGGGGACTATGGCTACACCTTC. This gives the protein CASRTGPGDYGYTF.

The chain links TRBV9 to TRBJ2-1, with a tentative D call TRBD2 (5 bases). The CDR3 spans 14 residues. V shed 4 bases and J shed 0 bases, with 8 bases lying between them. Germline lookup yields CDR1 SGDLS and CDR2 YYNGEE. As DNA, the CDR3 is TGTGCCAGCAGCTCCAGCGGCTCCTACAATGAGCAGTTCTTC. Its translation is CASSSSGSYNEQFF.

This clone was seen once. This chain connects TRBV5-1 to TRBJ2-1, with 11 bases aligning to TRBD1. CDR1 and CDR2 (germline): SGHRS, YFSETQ. The CDR3 has 15 residues. With V trimmed by 7 bases and J by 8 bases, 11 bases remained unmatched. As DNA, the CDR3 is TGCGCCAGCTCAGACGGGACAGGGGGAGGCGATGAGCAGTTCTTC. It specifies CASSDGTGGGDEQFF.

The rearrangement joins TRBV6-5 to TRBJ2-5, with D perhaps TRBD1 (6 bases). Germline V gives CDR1 MNHEY, CDR2 SVGAGI. The V end lost 6 bases, the J end lost 1 base, and 9 bases lay between the germline ends. This CDR3 spans 13 amino acids. The DNA for the CDR3 is TGTGCCAGCAGGGGCAGGGGCCAAGAGACCCAGTACTTC. The encoded protein is CASRGRGQETQYF.

The gene calls are TRBV6-5 and TRBJ2-5, with D unclear. CDR3 length: 12 residues. Trimming shortened V by 5 bases and J by 5 bases, and 9 bases separated the two germline ends. CDR1 and CDR2 from the germline V gene are MNHEY and SVGAGI. The DNA for the CDR3 is TGTGCCAGCAGTGAAATCCGGGAGACCCAGTACTTC. Translation gives CASSEIRETQYF.

The chain links TRBV10-2 to TRBJ2-3, with a weak D call TRBD2 (5 bases). This CDR3 is 15 amino acids long. V gave up 8 bases and J gave up 3 bases, with 18 bases separating them. From germline, CDR1 is WSHSY and CDR2 SAAADI. CDR3 in amino acids: CASEETSGATDTQYF. The CDR3 DNA follows: TGCGCCAGCGAGGAAACCAGCGGAGCAACAGATACGCAGTATTTT.

V gene TRBV30 combines with J gene TRBJ2-5; D uncertain. Germline V gene data show CDR1 as GTSNPN and CDR2 as SVGIG (reference sequence). The CDR3 covers 11 residues. V was trimmed by 1 base and J by 5 bases, leaving 5 bases between them. DNA for the CDR3: TGTGCCTGGAGTGCGCGGGAGACCCAGTACTTC. Translation: CAWSARETQYF.